This T cell receptor (beta chain) is from a study of PD-1 blockade in classical Hodgkin lymphoma. TCRdb's table, derived via immunoSEQ multiplex PCR, lists solely in-frame clones and lacks some. The sample lists about 20,000 clones, roughly 73% occurring once. Every patient experienced relapse after autologous stem cell transplantation, and brentuximab vedotin exposure varied. Trimming took 5 bases from V and 2 from J, leaving 14 bases between them. The CDR3 extends over 15 amino acids. The germline gives CDR1 SGHVS, CDR2 FQNEAQ. The chain recombines TRBV7-8 with TRBJ2-3, with D perhaps matching TRBD2 (5 bases). The input for sequencing was peripheral blood mononuclear cells (PBMCs), taken before the second cycle of nivolumab. The sequence was collected from a human donor with classical Hodgkin lymphoma. CDR3 coding DNA: TGTGCCAGCAGCCCCTCAGGAGGTATCACAGATACGCAGTATTTT. Protein sequence: CASSPSGGITDTQYF. Variable domain in full (rest from reference TRBV7-8 and TRBJ2-3): GAGVSQSPRYKVAKRGQDVALRCDPISGHVSLFWYQQALGQGPEFLTYFQNEAQLDKSGLPSDRFFAERPEGSVSTLKIQRTQQEDSAVYLCASSPSGGITDTQYFGPGTRLTVL.